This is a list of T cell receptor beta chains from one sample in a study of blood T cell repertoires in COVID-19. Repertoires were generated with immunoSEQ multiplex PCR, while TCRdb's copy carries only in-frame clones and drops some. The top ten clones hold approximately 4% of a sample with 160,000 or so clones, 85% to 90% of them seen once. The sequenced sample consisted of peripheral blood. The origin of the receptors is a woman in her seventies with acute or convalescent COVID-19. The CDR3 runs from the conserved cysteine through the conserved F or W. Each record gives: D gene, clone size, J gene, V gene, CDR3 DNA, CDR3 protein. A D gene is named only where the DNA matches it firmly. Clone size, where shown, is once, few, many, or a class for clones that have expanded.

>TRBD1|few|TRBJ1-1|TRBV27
TGTGCCAGCAGGTACGACAGGGATGGCACTGAAGCTTTCTTT
CASRYDRDGTEAFF
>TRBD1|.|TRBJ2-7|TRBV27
TGTGCCAGCAGTAAAAGGACAGGGGGCGCCTACGAGCAGTACTTC
CASSKRTGGAYEQYF
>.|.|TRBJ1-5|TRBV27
TGTGCCAGCAGTTTATCGTTCGATCAGCCCCAGCATTTT
CASSLSFDQPQHF
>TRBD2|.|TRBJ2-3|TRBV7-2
TGTGCCAGCAGCTCTAGCGGGAGTTGGTCAGATACGCAGTATTTT
CASSSSGSWSDTQYF
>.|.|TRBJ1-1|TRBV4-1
TGCGCCAGCAGTTCCGACAGGTCCACTGAAGCTTTCTTT
CASSSDRSTEAFF
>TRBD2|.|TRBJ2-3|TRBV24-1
TGTGCCACCAGGGCGGGAGGCACAGATACGCAGTATTTT
CATRAGGTDTQYF
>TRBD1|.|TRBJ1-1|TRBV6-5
TGTGCCAGCAGCCACAGGACGACAGGGGGCGGTGAAGCTTTCTTT
CASSHRTTGGGEAFF
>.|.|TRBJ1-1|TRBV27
TGTGCCAGCAGTCTCGATCCGGGACAAGGGGACACTGAAGCTTTCTTT
CASSLDPGQGDTEAFF
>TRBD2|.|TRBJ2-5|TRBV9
TGTGCCAGCAGCGTTTCGGGAGCGGGACTACAAGAGACCCAGTACTTC
CASSVSGAGLQETQYF
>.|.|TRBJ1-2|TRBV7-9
TGTGCCAGCAGCTCGGGATTCCGGGGAGGCTACACCTTC
CASSSGFRGGYTF
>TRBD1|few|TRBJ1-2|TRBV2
TGTGCCAGCAGGAACAGGGGGCAGAGCTATGGCTACACCTTC
CASRNRGQSYGYTF
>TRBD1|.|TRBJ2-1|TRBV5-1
TGCGCCAGCAGCTCACAGGGGGGTCCAAACAATGAGCAGTTCTTC
CASSSQGGPNNEQFF
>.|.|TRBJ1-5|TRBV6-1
TGTGCCAGCAGTTATTATGAGGGACAAGACCAGCATTTT
CASSYYEGQDQHF
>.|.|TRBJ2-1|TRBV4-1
TGCGCCAGCAGCCAAGATCAGGGGATTGGGAATGAGCAGTTCTTC
CASSQDQGIGNEQFF
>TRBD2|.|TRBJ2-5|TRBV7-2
TGTGCCAGCAGCTTACCCGAGCGGGGGGTCGGGACCCAGTACTTC
CASSLPERGVGTQYF
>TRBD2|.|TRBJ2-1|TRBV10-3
TGTGCCATCAGTAAGACTAGCGGGGGGAATGAGCAGTTCTTC
CAISKTSGGNEQFF
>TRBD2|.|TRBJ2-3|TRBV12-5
TGTGCTAGTGGCGCGGGCGGGGGTGCGCAGTATTTT
CASGAGGGAQYF
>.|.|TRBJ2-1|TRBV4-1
TGCGCCAGCAGCCAAGCCGGGGGGCTGTCCTACAATGAGCAGTTCTTC
CASSQAGGLSYNEQFF
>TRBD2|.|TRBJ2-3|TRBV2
TGTTCAACGACGGGGGGGCGATTCGCAGATACGCAGTATTTT
CSTTGGRFADTQYF
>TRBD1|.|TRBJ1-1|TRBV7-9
TGTGCCAGCAGCCCCGGATGGGGACAGGGGGACTCTGAAGCTTTCTTT
CASSPGWGQGDSEAFF
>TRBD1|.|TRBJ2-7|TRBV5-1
TGCGCCAGCAGCTTGAACACAGGGGGAACCTACGAGCAGTACTTC
CASSLNTGGTYEQYF
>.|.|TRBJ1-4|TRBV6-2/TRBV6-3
TGTGCCAGCAGTTATGGGGGCGCGGATGAAAAACTGTTTTTT
CASSYGGADEKLFF
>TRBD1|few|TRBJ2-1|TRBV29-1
TGCAGCGCCCGCAGGGGGACGGGGAACAATGAGCAGTTCTTC
CSARRGTGNNEQFF
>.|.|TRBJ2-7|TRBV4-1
TGCGCCAGCAGCCAAGTATCAAGCGGACCCTACGAGCAGTACTTC
CASSQVSSGPYEQYF
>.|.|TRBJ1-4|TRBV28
TGTGCCAGCAGACAGGGTCAGGATGAAAAACTGTTTTTT
CASRQGQDEKLFF
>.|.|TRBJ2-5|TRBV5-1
TGCGCCAGCAGCTTGGCGGGAGTGCTAGAGACCCAGTACTTC
CASSLAGVLETQYF
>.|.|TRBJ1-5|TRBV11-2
TGTGCCAGCAGCCTCACAGGGATCGATCAGCCCCAGCATTTT
CASSLTGIDQPQHF
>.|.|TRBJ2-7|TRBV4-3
TGCGCCAGCAGCCCAGGCTACAGCTCCTACGAGCAGTACTTC
CASSPGYSSYEQYF
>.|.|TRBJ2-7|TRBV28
TGTGCCACCCCGTTAATCCGGACTAGGGACAATTGGGACTACGAGCAGTACTTC
CATPLIRTRDNWDYEQYF
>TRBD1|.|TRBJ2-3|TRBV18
TGTGCCAGCCGCACCGACAGGGACCTCACAGATACGCAGTATTTT
CASRTDRDLTDTQYF
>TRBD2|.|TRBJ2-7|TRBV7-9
TGTGCCAGCAGCTTATTTCGCGGGGGGGCCCCTCCTAACGAGCAGTACTTC
CASSLFRGGAPPNEQYF
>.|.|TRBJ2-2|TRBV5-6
TGTGCCAGCAGCTTGCCAGGCACCGGGGAGCTGTTTTTT
CASSLPGTGELFF
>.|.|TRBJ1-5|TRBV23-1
TGCGCCAGCAGTCAATCCCCGAGAGCCAATCAGCCCCAGCATTTT
CASSQSPRANQPQHF
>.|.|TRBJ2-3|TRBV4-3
TGCGCCAGCAGCCAAGTTAGACTTGGCGCAGATACGCAGTATTTT
CASSQVRLGADTQYF
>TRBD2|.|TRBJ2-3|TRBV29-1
TGCAGCGCCCCCGCGGGAGGGTACACAGATACGCAGTATTTT
CSAPAGGYTDTQYF
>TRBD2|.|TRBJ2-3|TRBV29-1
TGCAGCGTTGAAGAACCCACCGACATTACTAGCGGGGGAGCTTACACAGATACGCAGTATTTT
CSVEEPTDITSGGAYTDTQYF
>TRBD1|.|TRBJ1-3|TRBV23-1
TGCGCCAGCAGTCAATCTCGGGCGACAGGGAGGAACACCATATATTTT
CASSQSRATGRNTIYF
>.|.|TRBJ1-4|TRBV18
TGTGCCAGCTCACCACCCGGACAGAGACGGGAAAAACTGTTTTTT
CASSPPGQRREKLFF
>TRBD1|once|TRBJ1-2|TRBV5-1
TGCGCCAGCAGCTCGACAGGGCTCGGCTATGGCTACACCTTC
CASSSTGLGYGYTF
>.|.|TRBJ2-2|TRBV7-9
TGTGCCAGCAGCTTAAATGAGCCAGGGCCCACCGGGGAGCTGTTTTTT
CASSLNEPGPTGELFF
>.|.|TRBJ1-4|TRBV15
TGTGCCACCAGCAGAGCACGCATCGGAGGGACTAATGAAAAACTGTTTTTT
CATSRARIGGTNEKLFF
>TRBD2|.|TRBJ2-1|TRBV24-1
TGTGCCACCAGTGACCGCGCGACTAGCGGGGCCTCCTACAATGAGCAGTTCTTC
CATSDRATSGASYNEQFF
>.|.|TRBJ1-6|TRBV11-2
TGTGCCAGCAGCTTAGATCGGGTCTCGGCCAATTCACCCCTCCACTTT
CASSLDRVSANSPLHF
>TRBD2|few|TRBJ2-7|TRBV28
TGTGCCAGCAGTTTATTGATAGCGGGCCCCGCCTACGAGCAGTACTTC
CASSLLIAGPAYEQYF
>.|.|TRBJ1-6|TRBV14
TGTGCCAGCAGCCGCCCCGGAGGGTTCGCTAATTCACCCCTCCACTTT
CASSRPGGFANSPLHF
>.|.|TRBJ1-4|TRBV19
TGTGCCAGTAGAGATGGGTTGGGTCGAGGGAATTCAACTAATGAAAAACTGTTTTTT
CASRDGLGRGNSTNEKLFF
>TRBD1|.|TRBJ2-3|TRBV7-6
TGTGCCAGCAGCTTACAAGTGGCAGGGGGCCTGACTCAAGATACGCAGTATTTT
CASSLQVAGGLTQDTQYF
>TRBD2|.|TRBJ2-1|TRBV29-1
TGCAGCACCGGCCTAGCGGACTACAATGAGCAGTTCTTC
CSTGLADYNEQFF
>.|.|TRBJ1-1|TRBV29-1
TGCAGCGTTGAGGCCTCACGGAACACTGAAGCTTTCTTT
CSVEASRNTEAFF
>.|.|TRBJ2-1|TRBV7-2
TGTGCCAGCAGTCTCCGCGCACAGATTAACAATGAGCAGTTCTTC
CASSLRAQINNEQFF
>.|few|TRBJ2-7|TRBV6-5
TGTGCCAGCAGTTACTCGTACAGGGGGGGCTACGAGCAGTACTTC
CASSYSYRGGYEQYF
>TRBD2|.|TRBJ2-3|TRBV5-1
TGCGCCAGCAGCGCTAGCGGGGATACAGATACGCAGTATTTT
CASSASGDTDTQYF
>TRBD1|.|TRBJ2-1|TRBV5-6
TGTGCCAGCAGCCCCCGCCCCCTGCGACAGGGGCCTGAGCAGTTCTTC
CASSPRPLRQGPEQFF
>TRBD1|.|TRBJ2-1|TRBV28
TGTGCCAGCAGTTCACTGAGACAGGGGTCGTACAATGAGCAGTTCTTC
CASSSLRQGSYNEQFF
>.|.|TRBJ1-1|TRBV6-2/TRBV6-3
TGTGCCAGCAGTTACGGGGGGGGCCGAGCTTTCTTT
CASSYGGGRAFF
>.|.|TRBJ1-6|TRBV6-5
TGTGCCAGCAGTTACTCTGGGCAGGGGCTAGCCCTCCACTTT
CASSYSGQGLALHF
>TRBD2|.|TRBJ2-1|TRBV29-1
TGCAGCGTTCTGACGGGAGGGGGTTCCTACAATGAGCAGTTCTTC
CSVLTGGGSYNEQFF
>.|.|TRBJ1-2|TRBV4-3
TGCGCCAGCAGCCAACTCCTAGGCCAGGGTTATGGCTACACCTTC
CASSQLLGQGYGYTF
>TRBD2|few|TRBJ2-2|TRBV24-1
TGTGCCACCGGGACTACGAACACCGGGGAGCTGTTTTTT
CATGTTNTGELFF
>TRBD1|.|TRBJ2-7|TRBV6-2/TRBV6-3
TGTGCCAGCAGTTACCTACCGGGACAGGGTTCTTTTGGAGGCGTTGACGAGCAGTACTTC
CASSYLPGQGSFGGVDEQYF